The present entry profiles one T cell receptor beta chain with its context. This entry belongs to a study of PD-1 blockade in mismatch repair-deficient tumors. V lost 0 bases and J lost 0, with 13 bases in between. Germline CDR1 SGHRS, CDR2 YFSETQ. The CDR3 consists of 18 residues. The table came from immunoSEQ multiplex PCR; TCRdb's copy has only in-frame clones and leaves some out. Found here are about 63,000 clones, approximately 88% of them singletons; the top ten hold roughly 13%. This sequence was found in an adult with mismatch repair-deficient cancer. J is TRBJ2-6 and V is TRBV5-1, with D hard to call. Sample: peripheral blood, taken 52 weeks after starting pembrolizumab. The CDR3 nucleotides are TGCGCCAGCAGCTTGGCTGGAACAACTACCTCTGGGGCCAACGTCCTGACTTTC. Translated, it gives CASSLAGTTTSGANVLTF.